The 17 T cell receptor beta chains below were found in one sample sequenced in a study of CD8 T cells in Susac syndrome. Random hexamers were used to reverse transcribe 0.5 to 1 ug of RNA. MiXCR, run by TCRdb on the immunoSEQ multiplex PCR reads, gives a single entry per CDR3 protein. The sample records approximately 230,000 distinct CDR3 sequences, about 94% being singletons. The sequenced sample was CD4+ T cells from PBMCs. These receptors came from a human donor with multiple sclerosis.

The J gene is TRBJ2-3, the V gene TRBV4-2, with 8 bases aligning to TRBD1. The CDR3 has 16 amino acids. Germline V gives CDR1 LGHNA, CDR2 YNFKEQ. The ends lost 1 base at V and 5 bases at J; junction bases unmatched: 8. CDR3 sequence reads: CASSQATGGGEDTQYF. Written as DNA, the CDR3 is TGTGCCAGCAGCCAAGCCACAGGGGGTGGAGAAGATACGCAGTATTTT.

The V and J genes are TRBV29-1 and TRBJ1-1; D is unresolved. The CDR3 is made up of 13 amino acids. Trimming removed 6 bases at V and 5 bases at J, with 16 bases between. Germline values: CDR1 SQVTM, CDR2 ANQGSEA. CDR3 DNA: TGCAGCGTCCCGGGAGGGAAAAGGACTGAAGCTTTCTTT. It codes for CSVPGGKRTEAFF.

The genes are TRBV20-1 and TRBJ2-1; 10 bases match TRBD2. The CDR3 extends over 16 amino acids. Germline CDR1 DFQATT, CDR2 SNEGSKA (reference sequence). V gave up 0 bases and J gave up 6 bases; unmatched junction bases: 8. The CDR3 DNA reads as TGCAGTGCTAGAGATAGGGTGATAGCGGGAGGCAATGAGCAGTTCTTC. Translated: CSARDRVIAGGNEQFF.

This chain links TRBV3-1 with TRBJ1-5, with D maybe TRBD1 (6 bases). The CDR3 consists of 15 residues. The germline V gene has CDR1 LGHDT and CDR2 YNNKEL (reference sequence). V was shortened by 4 bases and J by 2 bases, with 12 bases between the two germline ends. The CDR3 coding sequence is TGTGCCAGCAGCCCAAACAGGGCCGGCAATCAGCCCCAGCATTTT. This codes for CASSPNRAGNQPQHF. The full variable domain, rest sourced from reference TRBV3-1 and TRBJ1-5, is DTAVSQTPKYLVTQMGNDKSIKCEQNLGHDTMYWYKQDSKKFLKIMFSYNNKELIINETVPNRFSPKSPDKAHLNLHINSLELGDSAVYFCASSPNRAGNQPQHFGDGTRLSIL.

J is TRBJ1-4 and V is TRBV29-1; 7 nucleotides match TRBD1. This CDR3 has 13 amino acids. Per germline, CDR1 SQVTM and CDR2 ANQGSEA. With 4 bases clipped from V and 6 bases from J, the junction kept 5 bases outside the gene matches. The CDR3 nucleotides read TGCAGCGTTGGGGAGGGGGCTTATGAAAAACTGTTTTTT. Its translation: CSVGEGAYEKLFF.

The CDR3: CASTPAGGGNTEAFF. The CDR3 DNA follows: TGTGCCAGCACTCCCGCAGGGGGAGGGAACACTGAAGCTTTCTTT. This chain uses TRBV12-3 or TRBV12-4 with TRBJ1-1; 7 bases align to TRBD1. Trimming cost V 7 bases and J 1 base; bases outside gene matches: 9. This CDR3 has 15 amino acids.

V gene TRBV5-4 combines with J gene TRBJ1-3; D uncertain. The ends were cut back, 0 bases at V and 0 bases at J, with 10 bases in the middle. The CDR3 contains 16 residues. CDR1 and CDR2 from the germline V gene are SGHNT and YYREEE (reference sequence). The CDR3 DNA reads TGTGCCAGCAGCTTGGATGCCAGGAGCTCTGGAAACACCATATATTTT. It specifies CASSLDARSSGNTIYF.

The chain is built from TRBV5-1 and TRBJ2-5; 10 nucleotides agree with TRBD2. This CDR3 region has 15 residues. Germline CDR1 is SGHRS and CDR2 is YFSETQ. Germline trimming cut 2 bases from V and 4 bases from J; bases unmatched to any gene: 5. The CDR3, as DNA: TGCGCCAGCAGCTTTCAGCGGGGGGGCTCAGAGACCCAGTACTTC. Protein: CASSFQRGGSETQYF. Combining the CDR3 with reference TRBV5-1 and TRBJ2-5 gives the whole variable domain KAGVTQTPRYLIKTRGQQVTLSCSPISGHRSVSWYQQTPGQGLQFLFEYFSETQRNKGNFPGRFSGRQFSNSRSEMNVSTLELGDSALYLCASSFQRGGSETQYFGPGTRLLVL.

This sequence joins TRBV19 and TRBJ1-5; the D is unclear. CDR1 is LNHDA, CDR2 SQIVND, per germline (reference sequence). The CDR3 totals 12 residues. Between the trimmed V and J ends, which lost 7 bases and 2 bases, there was a span of 6 bases. DNA for the CDR3: TGTGCCAGTACTAAGGGCAATCAGCCCCAGCATTTT. Protein sequence: CASTKGNQPQHF.

The chain combines TRBV29-1 with TRBJ2-1; either TRBD1 or TRBD2 may fit D (5 bases each). This CDR3 comprises 16 residues. Germline V lookup: CDR1 SQVTM, CDR2 ANQGSEA. V gave up 2 bases and J gave up 3 bases, with 17 bases separating them. CDR3 in amino acids: CSVESGTGSIYNEQFF. CDR3 sequence (DNA): TGCAGCGTTGAATCAGGGACCGGTAGTATCTACAATGAGCAGTTCTTC.

This chain links TRBV18 with TRBJ1-1, with D possibly TRBD1 on 5 matching bases. There are 11 residues in the CDR3. V was shortened by 3 bases and J by 7 bases, with 6 bases between the two germline ends. Germline V lookup: CDR1 KGHSH, CDR2 LQKENI. The CDR3 spells CASSPGGEAFF. The CDR3 DNA reads as TGTGCCAGCTCACCGGGGGGTGAAGCTTTCTTT.

The CDR3 DNA is TGTGCCAGCAGCTTTAATCGCGGGACAGGAGCCAAAAACATTCAGTACTTC. Its protein is CASSFNRGTGAKNIQYF. The chain combines TRBV7-9 with TRBJ2-4, with 8 bases fitting TRBD1. CDR3 length: 17 residues. In germline, CDR1 is SEHNR, CDR2 FQNEAQ (reference sequence). Trimming cost V 3 bases and J 0 bases; bases outside gene matches: 7.

The chain carries TRBV7-3 and TRBJ2-2; perhaps TRBD1 as D (6 bases). The V gene's germline CDR1 is SGHTA and CDR2 FQGTGA. This CDR3 has 16 amino acids. The V end lost 5 bases, the J end lost 3 bases, and 16 bases lay between the germline ends. The CDR3 loop is CASSQRQGPDTGELFF. CDR3 in DNA: TGTGCCAGCAGCCAACGGCAGGGGCCGGACACCGGGGAGCTGTTTTTT.

The chain carries TRBV19 and TRBJ1-1, with D hard to call. Trimming took off 5 bases at V and 11 bases at J, with 9 bases between the two ends. The CDR3 runs to 10 residues. Germline CDR1 and CDR2: LNHDA and SQIVND (reference sequence). The CDR3 reads CASSQSRAFF. Here the CDR3 DNA reads TGTGCCAGTAGTCAGTCGCGTGCTTTCTTT.

The chain joins TRBV3-1 to TRBJ2-2; D uncertain. This CDR3 has 14 amino acids. Germline V CDR1 and CDR2: LGHDT, YNNKEL (reference sequence). V was trimmed by 4 bases and J by 4 bases, leaving 10 bases between them. The CDR3 loop reads CASSRPRSTGELFF. In nucleotides, the CDR3 is TGTGCCAGCAGCCGACCCCGTAGCACCGGGGAGCTGTTTTTT. Full variable domain (outside the CDR3, taken from reference TRBV3-1 and TRBJ2-2): DTAVSQTPKYLVTQMGNDKSIKCEQNLGHDTMYWYKQDSKKFLKIMFSYNNKELIINETVPNRFSPKSPDKAHLNLHINSLELGDSAVYFCASSRPRSTGELFFGEGSRLTVL.

The chain recombines TRBV4-1 with TRBJ2-3; no firm D call. V was cut by 0 bases and J by 1 base, with 11 bases left in between. Germline CDR1 and CDR2: MGHRA and YSYEKL. The CDR3 is made up of 16 amino acids. The CDR3 nucleotides read TGCGCCAGCAGCCAAGAAACCGCTCTACGCACAGATACGCAGTATTTT. Amino acids: CASSQETALRTDTQYF.

This clonotype was found a few times. J is TRBJ2-2 and V is TRBV29-1; a possible D gene is TRBD2 (5 bases). V lost 4 bases, J lost 7 bases, and 7 bases lay in between. This CDR3 region has 11 residues. The germline V gene has CDR1 SQVTM and CDR2 ANQGSEA. In DNA, the CDR3 is TGCAGCGTTGTTCGGGGCGGGGAGCTGTTTTTT. This sequence encodes CSVVRGGELFF.